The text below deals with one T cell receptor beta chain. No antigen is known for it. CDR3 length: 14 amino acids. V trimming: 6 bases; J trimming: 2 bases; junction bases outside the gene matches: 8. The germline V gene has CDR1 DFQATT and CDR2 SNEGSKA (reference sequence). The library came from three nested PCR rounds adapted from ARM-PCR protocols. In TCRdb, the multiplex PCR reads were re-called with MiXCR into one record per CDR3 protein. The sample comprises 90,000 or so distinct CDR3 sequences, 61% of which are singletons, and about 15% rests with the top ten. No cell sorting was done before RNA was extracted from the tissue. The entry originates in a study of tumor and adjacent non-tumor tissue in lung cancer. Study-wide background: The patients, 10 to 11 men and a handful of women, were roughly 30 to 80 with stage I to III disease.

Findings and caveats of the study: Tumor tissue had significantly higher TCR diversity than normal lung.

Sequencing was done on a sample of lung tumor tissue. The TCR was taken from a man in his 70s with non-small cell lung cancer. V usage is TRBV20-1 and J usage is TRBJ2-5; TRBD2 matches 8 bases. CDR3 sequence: CSAAGGRLQETQYF. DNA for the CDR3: TGCAGTGCCGCGGGCGGGAGGCTTCAAGAGACCCAGTACTTC.